Shown below are 24 T cell receptor beta chains from a single sample sequenced in a study of sequential checkpoint blockade in melanoma (dated by TCRdb to the late 2010s). Library preparation used the immunoSEQ multiplex PCR assay. Here the immuneACCESS table is served through TCRdb, limited to in-frame sequences with V and J called. Missing clones are a known gap in these copies; in checked studies unresolved V genes cover under half, and the rest lacks a known reason. Counted in this sample were approximately 40,000 clones; 86% of them appeared once. The ten largest clonotypes hold 12% of the sample. The treatment or condition tag for this specimen amounts to: randomized to nivolumab then ipilimumab (arm A) or the reverse (arm B). Here the sequenced sample was CD8+ T cells sorted from blood (inferred from file names), taken from a patient given nivolumab and ipilimumab in sequence. These receptors were collected from a human donor with melanoma.

The chain has TRBV7-9 and TRBJ2-1, with 8 bases aligning to TRBD2. This CDR3 region has 15 residues. Germline V lookup: CDR1 SEHNR, CDR2 FQNEAQ (reference sequence). V lost 0 bases and J lost 8; bases outside the gene matches: 6. The CDR3 DNA sequence: TGTGCCAGCAGCTTAGCTAGCGGGACTAAGGATGAGCAGTTCTTC. Protein sequence: CASSLASGTKDEQFF.

This chain joins TRBV7-8 and TRBJ2-7; 10 bases are shared with TRBD1. CDR1 is SGHVS and CDR2 is FQNEAQ in the germline V gene. This CDR3 has 18 amino acids. Losses at the gene ends were 5 bases for V and 2 bases for J; bases not matched to a gene: 15. The CDR3 reads CASSPSNMGTGVPYEQYV. DNA for the CDR3: TGTGCCAGCAGCCCAAGCAATATGGGGACAGGGGTTCCCTACGAGCAGTACGTC.

The J gene is TRBJ2-7, the V gene TRBV9, with D perhaps matching TRBD1 (6 bases). The germline gives CDR1 SGDLS, CDR2 YYNGEE. The CDR3 is 14 amino acids. The germline V and J ends were trimmed by 0 bases and 2 bases, with 9 bases remaining between them. In DNA form, the CDR3 reads TGTGCCAGCAGCGTAGAGGGGGATGCCTACGAGCAGTACTTC. Encoded protein: CASSVEGDAYEQYF.

V usage is TRBV11-2 and J usage is TRBJ2-7; 10 nucleotides agree with TRBD2. CDR3 length equals 15 residues. Per germline, CDR1 SGHAT and CDR2 FQNNGV. Trimming at V came to 2 bases and at J to 2 bases, leaving 3 bases not matched to a gene. In DNA form, the CDR3 reads TGTGCCAGCAGCTTAACTAGCGGGATCGCCTACGAGCAGTACGTC. Translation: CASSLTSGIAYEQYV.

V usage is TRBV11-2 and J usage is TRBJ1-2; 7 bases map to TRBD1. CDR1 is SGHAT and CDR2 is FQNNGV in the germline V gene. CDR3 length: 14 residues. Trimming cost V 3 bases and J 8 bases; bases outside gene matches: 9. CDR3 residues: CASSFIKGARGYTF. CDR3 in DNA: TGTGCCAGCAGCTTTATTAAGGGGGCGCGGGGCTACACCTTC.

This clone was counted once. The CDR3 DNA is TGTGCCAGCAGCCCGTTACTAGCGGCGGCAACCAATGAGCAGTTCTTC. Amino acids: CASSPLLAAATNEQFF. The chain combines TRBV11-2 with TRBJ2-1; 8 bases align to TRBD2. Germline assignment: CDR1 SGHAT and CDR2 FQNNGV. The CDR3 extends over 16 amino acids. The J segment lost 6 bases and the V segment lost 5 bases, leaving 12 bases of the junction unmatched.

In nucleotides, the CDR3 is TGTGCCAGCAGAGGAGGACCTAGCAATCAGCCCCAGCATTTT. It codes for CASRGGPSNQPQHF. The V and J genes are TRBV27 and TRBJ1-5; unclear D gene. V dropped 6 bases and J dropped 0 bases, with 9 bases sitting between them. This CDR3 comprises 14 residues. CDR1 is MNHEY and CDR2 is SMNVEV in the germline V gene (reference sequence).

This clone has just one count. The chain employs TRBV30 and TRBJ2-3; 7 bases match TRBD2. CDR1 is GTSNPN, CDR2 SVGIG, per germline (reference sequence). The length of the CDR3 is 15 residues. The junction had 7 bases not matched to a gene; V was cut back by 4 bases and J by 0 bases. The CDR3 loop reads CAWIPSGTSTDTQYF. For the CDR3, the DNA is TGTGCCTGGATTCCTAGCGGAACTAGCACAGATACGCAGTATTTT.

V gene TRBV27 combines with J gene TRBJ2-4; D not certain. Germline CDR1 reads MNHEY; CDR2 reads SMNVEV (reference sequence). The CDR3 spans 14 residues. Trimming took off 3 bases at V and 0 bases at J, with 6 bases between the two ends. CDR3 bases: TGTGCCAGCAGTTTTTTCGGAGCCAAAAACATTCAGTACTTC. Translating it yields CASSFFGAKNIQYF.

The CDR3 DNA reads TGTGCCAGCAGCAGGACAGACAATGAGCAGTTCTTC. This encodes CASSRTDNEQFF. The chain links TRBV7-3 to TRBJ2-1, with a possible D match to TRBD1 (6 bases). The CDR3 length is 12 residues. Germline assignment: CDR1 SGHTA and CDR2 FQGTGA. Trimming took 5 bases from V and 5 from J, leaving 7 bases between them.

The genes are TRBV30 and TRBJ2-3; TRBD2 agrees at 11 bases. The J segment lost 5 bases and the V segment lost 2 bases, leaving 3 bases of the junction unmatched. The CDR3 totals 14 residues. CDR1 GTSNPN and CDR2 SVGIG come from the germline V gene (reference sequence). Written as DNA, the CDR3 is TGTGCCTGGAGTCTAGCGGGAGGCGTAGATACGCAGTATTTT. Amino acids: CAWSLAGGVDTQYF.

Written as DNA, the CDR3 is TGTGCCAGCAGTTTATTTCCTAGCGGGTCCACCAATGAGCAGTTCTTC. It specifies CASSLFPSGSTNEQFF. The genes are TRBV27 and TRBJ2-1, with 8 bases that match TRBD2. Germline V CDR1 and CDR2: MNHEY, SMNVEV (reference sequence). Losses at the gene ends were 1 base for V and 6 bases for J; bases not matched to a gene: 8. The CDR3 length is 16 residues.

The rearrangement uses TRBV14 and TRBJ2-7, with D possibly TRBD1 on 6 matching bases. This CDR3 is built from 14 residues. With 5 bases removed from V and 0 bases from J, the gap between germline ends came to 11 bases. Germline values: CDR1 SGHDN, CDR2 FVKESK. CDR3 protein: CASSWTESSYEQYF. Here the CDR3 DNA reads TGTGCCAGCAGCTGGACAGAGAGCTCCTACGAGCAGTACTTC.

In DNA form, the CDR3 reads TGTGCCAGCCGGCGAGGGTATGAGACCCAGTACTTC. It yields the protein CASRRGYETQYF. The chain recombines TRBV6-5 with TRBJ2-5, with D perhaps TRBD2 (5 bases). This CDR3 region has 12 residues. V was pared by 8 bases and J by 5 bases, with 12 bases between. Germline loops: CDR1 MNHEY, CDR2 SVGAGI.

The rearrangement uses TRBV6-5 and TRBJ1-5, with a tentative D call TRBD1 (5 bases). CDR1 and CDR2 (germline): MNHEY, SVGAGI. Trimming took 2 bases from V and 2 from J, leaving 13 bases between them. The CDR3 sequence is 16 residues long. The CDR3 is CASSYDPPGGNQPQHF. The CDR3 DNA reads TGTGCCAGCAGTTACGACCCCCCGGGGGGCAATCAGCCCCAGCATTTT.

This chain uses TRBV9 with TRBJ2-1, with 7 nucleotides matching TRBD2. V trimming: 0 bases; J trimming: 0 bases; junction bases outside the gene matches: 0. The CDR3 has 15 residues. Germline V CDR1 and CDR2: SGDLS, YYNGEE. CDR3 amino acids: CASSVGTSSYNEQFF. The CDR3 nucleotides are TGTGCCAGCAGCGTAGGGACTAGCTCCTACAATGAGCAGTTCTTC.

The rearrangement links TRBV9 to TRBJ1-1; no reliable D call. CDR1 and CDR2 (germline): SGDLS, YYNGEE. V lost 3 bases to trimming and J lost 1 base, with 4 bases between them. CDR3 length: 12 amino acids. CDR3 nucleotides: TGTGCCAGCAGCGCCTCGAACACTGAAGCTTTCTTT. It codes for CASSASNTEAFF.

The chain joins TRBV5-4 to TRBJ2-2; 12 positions agree with TRBD2. The CDR3 is 17 amino acids. In germline, CDR1 is SGHNT, CDR2 YYREEE (reference sequence). V shed 0 bases and J 5 bases; nucleotides not matched to a gene: 5. CDR3 nucleotide sequence: TGTGCCAGCAGCTTGGGACTAGCGGGAGCTCTTACCGGGGAGCTGTTTTTT. Amino acids: CASSLGLAGALTGELFF.

The chain combines TRBV19 with TRBJ2-1, with D maybe TRBD2 (6 bases). Germline CDR1 and CDR2: LNHDA and SQIVND (reference sequence). The CDR3 is made up of 15 amino acids. V lost 5 bases and J lost 10, with 21 bases in between. Here the CDR3 DNA reads TGTGCCAGTAGTCAGTTTAGCGGAGGCACGGAAGAGCAGTTCTTC. Translated: CASSQFSGGTEEQFF.

Worth noting for this clone: This sample also contains other DNA sequences that code for the same CDR3. The chain joins TRBV27 to TRBJ2-1; 7 bases align to TRBD2. The germline V gene encodes CDR1 MNHEY and CDR2 SMNVEV (reference sequence). The CDR3 loop spans 15 amino acids. V was clipped by 6 bases and J by 3 bases; unmatched bases: 8. CDR3 nucleotides: TGTGCCAGCAGCCCCAGCGGGAATAGCTACAATGAGCAGTTCTTC. Translating gives CASSPSGNSYNEQFF.

The genes are TRBV27 and TRBJ2-1, with D possibly being TRBD1 (7 bases). V was shortened by 6 bases and J by 8 bases, with 26 bases between the two germline ends. CDR3 length: 17 amino acids. Germline V gives CDR1 MNHEY, CDR2 SMNVEV (reference sequence). CDR3 bases: TGTGCCAGCAGCCGTTATCAGCGGGCGCCCGGACAGGATGAGCAGTTCTTC. It encodes CASSRYQRAPGQDEQFF.

Only one count was recorded for this clone. The chain uses TRBV29-1 and TRBJ2-7, with 8 bases identical to TRBD1. The CDR3 length is 12 residues. Germline CDR1 SQVTM, CDR2 ANQGSEA. Trimming cost V 4 bases and J 4 bases; bases outside gene matches: 3. This CDR3 is CSVVGDRYEQYF. The CDR3 nucleotides read TGCAGCGTTGTTGGGGACAGGTACGAGCAGTACTTC.

The chain employs TRBV27 and TRBJ1-2, with D maybe TRBD1 (5 bases). Germline CDR1 and CDR2: MNHEY and SMNVEV (reference sequence). V was shortened by 2 bases and J by 4 bases, with 14 bases between the two germline ends. The CDR3 consists of 15 residues. In DNA form, the CDR3 reads TGTGCCAGCAGTTTAGGATTAGGGGCTAGCTATGGCTACACCTTC. It yields the protein CASSLGLGASYGYTF.

The V call is TRBV5-1, the J call TRBJ1-5; no reliable D call. Per germline, CDR1 SGHRS and CDR2 YFSETQ. With 0 bases removed from V and 0 bases from J, the gap between germline ends came to 4 bases. There are 14 residues in the CDR3. The CDR3 reads CASSLGGSNQPQHF. The CDR3 DNA is TGCGCCAGCAGCTTGGGAGGTAGCAATCAGCCCCAGCATTTT.